This TCR beta chain is from a study of T cells in localized non-small cell lung cancer. Findings and limits, study-wide: Owing to sequencing of a solitary tumor region, heterogeneity cannot be discounted. Those with higher blood T cell density had longer overall survival.

This table comes from immunoSEQ multiplex PCR, and its TCRdb copy is limited to in-frame clones, with some not included. This sample has under 40,000 clones, with 65% to 90% found just once. As for this clone: Its target is unknown.

The specimen comprised peripheral blood, sampled before any cancer treatment. The sequence came from a male donor aged 60 or over with stage III lung adenocarcinoma.

This chain's CDR3 is CAWSVETGSYEQYF. The DNA for the CDR3 is TGTGCCTGGAGTGTAGAGACAGGGTCCTACGAGCAGTACTTC. The chain employs TRBV30 and TRBJ2-7; 7 bases map to TRBD1. Germline loops: CDR1 GTSNPN, CDR2 SVGIG (reference sequence). CDR3 length: 14 residues. With V trimmed by 0 bases and J by 1 base, 3 bases remained unmatched. Full variable domain (missing parts from reference TRBV30 and TRBJ2-7): SQTIHQWPATLVQPVGSPLSLECTVEGTSNPNLYWYRQAAGRGLQLLFYSVGIGQISSEVPQNLSASRPQDRQFILSSKKLLLSDSGFYLCAWSVETGSYEQYFGPGTRLTVT.